The clone carrying this T cell receptor beta chain was seen only a few times. Germline V gene sequence: CDR1 MDHEN, CDR2 SYDVKM. This CDR3 spans 15 amino acids. The V end lost 5 bases, the J end lost 2 bases, and 15 bases lay between the germline ends. This sample is drawn from a study of T cells after yellow fever vaccination. Using its own MiXCR run on the 5' RACE reads, TCRdb lists one record per CDR3 protein. Here the sample spans 450,000 to 650,000 distinct CDR3 sequences, around an eighth being singletons. The rearrangement links TRBV28 to TRBJ2-5; maybe TRBD1 (5 bases). The sequence was obtained from a man aged 25 to 40 who received the YFV17D yellow fever vaccine. The material was PBMCs, obtained on the day of the yellow fever booster vaccination. CDR3 in DNA: TGTGCCAGCAGTGTCGACAGACGTCAACAAGAGACCCAGTACTTC. Residues: CASSVDRRQQETQYF. Full variable domain (rest looked up from reference TRBV28 and TRBJ2-5): DVKVTQSSRYLVKRTGEKVFLECVQDMDHENMFWYRQDPGLGLRLIYFSYDVKMKEKGDIPEGYSVSREKKERFSLILESASTNQTSMYLCASSVDRRQQETQYFGPGTRLLVL.